This T cell receptor beta chain was identified in a study of OX40 agonist ivuxolimab in advanced cancers. Across the study: Ivuxolimab, an antibody that agonizes OX40 (CD134), was administered to the patients. The patients received ivuxolimab by intravenous route every 2 weeks at 0.01 to 10 mg/kg.

Samples of blood were obtained at baseline, on cycle 4 day 1, and on cycle 7 day 1. The table came from immunoSEQ multiplex PCR; TCRdb's copy has only in-frame clones and leaves some out. The sample carries about 12,000 clones, 69% recorded once. The CDR3 runs to 15 residues. V gave up 5 bases and J gave up 4 bases; unmatched junction bases: 9. CDR1 is MNHEY, CDR2 SVGAGI, per germline. Specimen: CD4+ or CD8+ T cells sorted from blood, collected in a trial of the OX40 agonist ivuxolimab. The chain joins TRBV6-5 to TRBJ1-1, with 8 bases aligning to TRBD1. The source of this sequence is an adult with an advanced solid tumor such as melanoma, head and neck, liver or kidney cancer. For the CDR3, the DNA is TGTGCCAGCAGTGCCCAACCAGGGGGCTCCACTGAAGCTTTCTTT. It is translated as CASSAQPGGSTEAFF.